A single sample is the source of the 15 T cell receptor beta chains below, sequenced in a study of cytomegalovirus exposure and HLA in healthy donors. Primers: 60 Vbeta forward and 13 Jbeta reverse. Produced via immunoSEQ multiplex PCR; TCRdb's table is partial and in-frame only. The sample has about 94,000 clones; 74% are singletons. The sequenced material came from PBMCs. These receptors were collected from a man aged 25 to 40 in good health and CMV-seropositive.

Note on this clone: At one boundary the junction diverges from the germline segment, which might be a read error. V usage is TRBV2 and J usage is TRBJ1-5, with D possibly being TRBD1 (6 bases). Germline assignment: CDR1 SNHLY and CDR2 FYNNEI. The CDR3 spans 13 residues. The CDR3 DNA reads as TGTGCCAGAGGACAGTATAGCAATCAGCCCCAGAATTTT. Protein sequence: CARGQYSNQPQNF.

V is TRBV13 and J is TRBJ2-1; 9 nucleotides align to TRBD1. The CDR3 has 16 amino acids. Trimming cost V 5 bases and J 8 bases; bases outside gene matches: 13. CDR1 is PRHDT, CDR2 FYEKMQ, per germline (reference sequence). CDR3 sequence (DNA): TGTGCCAGCAGCCAAAGGGACAGGGAATGGATCGATGAGCAGTTCTTC. Translated: CASSQRDREWIDEQFF. Filled out from reference TRBV13 and TRBJ2-1, the complete variable domain reads AAGVIQSPRHLIKEKRETATLKCYPIPRHDTVYWYQQGPGQDPQFLISFYEKMQSDKGSIPDRFSAQQFSDYHSELNMSSLELGDSALYFCASSQRDREWIDEQFFGPGTRLTVL.

The V call is TRBV5-1, the J call TRBJ2-2; TRBD1 matches 11 bases. The CDR3 consists of 16 residues. Trimming removed 3 bases from V and 5 bases from J; junction bases left unmatched: 6. Germline V gene data show CDR1 as SGHRS and CDR2 as YFSETQ. CDR3 DNA: TGCGCCAGCAGCTCTCCGGGACAGGGGGAGACCGGGGAGCTGTTTTTT. It encodes CASSSPGQGETGELFF.

The chain joins TRBV6-1 to TRBJ2-7; D might be TRBD1 (5 bases). The germline V gene encodes CDR1 MNHNS and CDR2 SASEGT. The CDR3 is 14 amino acids. Trimming shortened V by 6 bases and J by 1 base, and 13 bases separated the two germline ends. Here the CDR3 DNA reads TGTGCCAGCAGGGGAAGGGCAGGGTCCTACGAGCAGTACTTC. Amino acid sequence: CASRGRAGSYEQYF.

This chain connects TRBV28 to TRBJ1-5, with D unresolved. Trimming took 8 bases from V and 6 from J, leaving 11 bases between them. The CDR3 extends over 12 amino acids. Germline V CDR1 and CDR2: MDHEN, SYDVKM. In DNA form, the CDR3 reads TGTGCCAGCGACCGAACGGGTCAGCCCCAGCATTTT. Residues: CASDRTGQPQHF. Complete variable domain (other parts from reference TRBV28 and TRBJ1-5): DVKVTQSSRYLVKRTGEKVFLECVQDMDHENMFWYRQDPGLGLRLIYFSYDVKMKEKGDIPEGYSVSREKKERFSLILESASTNQTSMYLCASDRTGQPQHFGDGTRLSIL.

This clone came up a few times. The chain has TRBV7-9 and TRBJ2-7, with D possibly being TRBD1 (6 bases). The germline V gene has CDR1 SEHNR and CDR2 FQNEAQ (reference sequence). This CDR3 has 14 residues. V was clipped by 5 bases and J by 2 bases, with 13 bases between them. CDR3 protein: CASSPRDNTYEQYF. In DNA form, the CDR3 reads TGTGCCAGCAGCCCACGGGACAATACCTACGAGCAGTACTTC.

This CDR3 reads CASSQDRTDTQYF. The CDR3 DNA sequence: TGCGCCAGCAGCCAAGACCGTACAGATACGCAGTATTTT. The gene calls are TRBV4-3 and TRBJ2-3; D remains ambiguous. Per the germline V gene, CDR1 is LGHNA and CDR2 is YSLEER. Trimming took off 0 bases at V and 3 bases at J, with 4 bases between the two ends. The CDR3 consists of 13 residues.

The rearrangement joins TRBV4-3 to TRBJ1-1, with 10 positions matching TRBD1. The V segment lost 0 bases and the J segment 1 base; nucleotides outside the gene matches: 5. Looked up from germline, CDR1 is LGHNA and CDR2 is YSLEER. The CDR3 is made up of 17 amino acids. The CDR3 DNA sequence: TGCGCCAGCAGCCAAGATGTTGGACAGGGGGAGAACACTGAAGCTTTCTTT. Translating gives CASSQDVGQGENTEAFF.

The chain joins TRBV29-1 to TRBJ2-1, with TRBD2 matching 8 bases. After removal of 6 bases from V and 5 bases from J, the junction contained 9 bases not matched to a gene. CDR3 size: 14 residues. Looked up from germline, CDR1 is SQVTM and CDR2 is ANQGSEA. CDR3 residues: CSVELAGRDNEQFF. CDR3 DNA sequence: TGCAGCGTCGAATTAGCGGGGAGGGACAATGAGCAGTTCTTC.

The chain combines TRBV6-5 with TRBJ1-3, with D unresolved. V was shortened by 6 bases and J by 4 bases, with 4 bases between the two germline ends. Germline V CDR1 and CDR2: MNHEY, SVGAGI. This CDR3 comprises 11 residues. CDR3 amino acids: CASRGGNTIYF. DNA for the CDR3: TGTGCCAGCAGGGGCGGAAACACCATATATTTT.

This clone was recorded once. The chain recombines TRBV10-3 with TRBJ1-3; D gene uncertain. Germline values: CDR1 ENHRY, CDR2 SYGVKD. This CDR3 is 14 amino acids long. Trimming stripped 3 bases from V and 8 bases from J, with 14 bases between. The CDR3 sequence is CAISDEGLSYTIYF. The CDR3 DNA reads as TGTGCCATCAGTGACGAGGGATTAAGCTACACCATATATTTT.

This chain links TRBV5-8 with TRBJ2-1, with 10 bases matching TRBD2. Germline V lookup: CDR1 SGHTS, CDR2 YDEGEE. J was trimmed by 12 bases and V by 4 bases; bases with no gene match: 10. The CDR3 length is 14 residues. CDR3 nucleotide sequence: TGTGCCAGCAGCCAGGGACTAGCGTTAGGGGGGCAGTTCTTC. Encoded protein: CASSQGLALGGQFF.

In regard to this clone: The junction shows a germline mismatch at one end, possibly a read error. The chain links TRBV7-9 to TRBJ1-2; no clear D. This CDR3 region has 9 residues. CDR1 and CDR2 (germline): SEHNR, FQNEAQ (reference sequence). CDR3: CASSLAGIF. The CDR3 coding sequence is TGTGCCAGCAGCTTAGCCGGGATTTTC.

The sample holds a few counts of this clone. The V and J genes are TRBV28 and TRBJ1-4; 7 nucleotides match TRBD1. CDR1 is MDHEN and CDR2 is SYDVKM in the germline V gene. V lost 5 bases and J lost 1; bases outside the gene matches: 1. The CDR3 totals 14 residues. This chain's CDR3 is CASSPGGTNEKLFF. In DNA, the CDR3 is TGTGCCAGCAGTCCAGGGGGAACTAATGAAAAACTGTTTTTT.

The chain employs TRBV7-9 and TRBJ1-2; tentatively, D is TRBD1 (5 bases). Germline V gene lookup returns CDR1 SEHNR and CDR2 FQNEAQ (reference sequence). V lost 5 bases and J lost 8, with 12 bases in between. The CDR3 loop spans 12 amino acids. The CDR3 coding sequence is TGTGCCAGCAGCCCTGCGGAGGGGGGCTACACCTTC. Its translation is CASSPAEGGYTF.